A single T cell receptor (beta chain) is shown here with its context. Its target is not known. The entry originates in a study of cytotoxic CD8 clonotypes in ibrutinib-treated CLL. Some clones are missing from TCRdb's copy, which holds only in-frame ones; the method was immunoSEQ multiplex PCR. The sample contains roughly 150,000 clones, around nine tenths of which appear only once. Study conclusions and caveats: At progression, clonality fell back toward baseline after rising at ibrutinib response. Among the clonotypes, public ones were uncommon and contracted or held stable on treatment.

The CDR3 is 17 residues long. Trimming shortened V by 0 bases and J by 2 bases, and 14 bases separated the two germline ends. The germline gives CDR1 ENHRY, CDR2 SYGVKD. The source was PBMCs, collected at disease progression, from a patient treated with ibrutinib. The clonotype comes from a human donor with chronic lymphocytic leukemia. This chain links TRBV10-3 with TRBJ2-1; no reliable D call. The CDR3 here is CAISESTSIVTYNEQFF. CDR3 DNA: TGTGCCATCAGTGAGTCGACAAGCATTGTGACCTACAATGAGCAGTTCTTC.